Detailed here is one T cell receptor (beta chain). Its matching antigen is unknown. This entry belongs to a study of beta chain features in type 1 diabetes. Study at large: All samples yielded some 100,000,000 examined sorted cells.

Between the trimmed V and J ends, which lost 1 base and 3 bases, there was a span of 7 bases. The CDR3 length is 13 residues. Germline assignment: CDR1 SGHAT and CDR2 FQNNGV. Every isolated RNA sample was fully reverse transcribed, so sequencing captured expressed TCRB transcripts. Profiling relied on immunoSEQ multiplex PCR, and the TCRdb table lists in-frame clones only, not all of them. The sample yields about 220,000 clones, roughly a tenth seen once. Whole-study results and caveats: For TCRB rearrangement, an influence of HLA type remained unresolved here. Individuals with type 1 diabetes displayed fewer insertions and more deletions at VDJ junctions.

Source material: central memory CD4+ T cells from blood. The V gene is TRBV11-2, the J gene TRBJ2-7; a possible D gene is TRBD2 (5 bases). The receptor was derived from a man younger than 35 in good health. DNA for the CDR3: TGTGCCAGCAGCTTAGCGGGGTACTACGAGCAGTACTTC. The encoded protein is CASSLAGYYEQYF.